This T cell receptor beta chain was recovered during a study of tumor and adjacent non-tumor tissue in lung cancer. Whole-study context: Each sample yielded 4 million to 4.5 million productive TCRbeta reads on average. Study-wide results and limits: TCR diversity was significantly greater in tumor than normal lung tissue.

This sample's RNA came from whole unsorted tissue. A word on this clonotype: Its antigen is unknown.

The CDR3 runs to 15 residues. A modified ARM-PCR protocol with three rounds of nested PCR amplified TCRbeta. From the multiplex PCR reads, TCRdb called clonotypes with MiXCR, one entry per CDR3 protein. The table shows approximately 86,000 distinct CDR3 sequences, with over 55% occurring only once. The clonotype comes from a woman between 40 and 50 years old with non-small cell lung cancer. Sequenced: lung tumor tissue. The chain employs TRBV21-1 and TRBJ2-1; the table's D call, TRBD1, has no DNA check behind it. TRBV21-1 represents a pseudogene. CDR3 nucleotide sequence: TGTGCCAGCAGCACAAAGGACAGCAGGGGAAATGAGCAGTTCTTC. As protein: CASSTKDSRGNEQFF.